The next 25 T cell receptor beta chains were all read from a single sample in a study of T cell responses to AZD1222 COVID-19 vaccine. Sequenced by immunoSEQ multiplex PCR; TCRdb stores in-frame clones only, minus some. The repertoire consists of 100,000 to 150,000 clones, with 75% to 95% occurring once and the leading ten covering 1.5% to 2%. The starting material was peripheral blood, obtained 28 days after the second AZD1222 dose. All receptors derive from an adult who received the AZD1222 COVID-19 vaccine.

The chain links TRBV7-3 to TRBJ2-3; no clear D. Germline CDR1 SGHTA, CDR2 FQGTGA. This CDR3 is built from 12 residues. Trimming removed 5 bases at V and 6 bases at J, with 9 bases between. The CDR3 loop reads CASSHPRDTQYF. The CDR3 nucleotides read TGTGCCAGCAGCCATCCTAGGGATACGCAGTATTTT.

The chain recombines TRBV5-1 with TRBJ1-2; 10 positions match TRBD1. Germline V gives CDR1 SGHRS, CDR2 YFSETQ. V was clipped by 4 bases and J by 7 bases; unmatched bases: 19. The CDR3 totals 18 residues. The CDR3 loop reads CASSPGFGGTGDMVGYTF. DNA for the CDR3: TGCGCCAGCAGCCCTGGATTTGGGGGGACAGGGGATATGGTTGGCTACACCTTC. The entire variable domain, with the rest obtained from reference TRBV5-1 and TRBJ1-2, is as follows: KAGVTQTPRYLIKTRGQQVTLSCSPISGHRSVSWYQQTPGQGLQFLFEYFSETQRNKGNFPGRFSGRQFSNSRSEMNVSTLELGDSALYLCASSPGFGGTGDMVGYTFGSGTRLTVV.

J is TRBJ1-1 and V is TRBV5-1; D might be TRBD1 (6 bases). The V gene lost 0 bases and the J gene lost 0 bases, with 9 bases spanning the gap. CDR1 and CDR2 from the germline V gene are SGHRS and YFSETQ. The CDR3 extends over 15 amino acids. CDR3 region: CASSLETGMNTEAFF. CDR3 bases: TGCGCCAGCAGCTTGGAAACAGGGATGAACACTGAAGCTTTCTTT.

This clone was detected only once. The chain carries TRBV18 and TRBJ2-3; TRBD1 or TRBD2 may be the D gene (7 bases each). Germline V gene data show CDR1 as KGHSH and CDR2 as LQKENI. CDR3 size: 19 residues. Trimming took off 2 bases at V and 5 bases at J, with 26 bases between the two ends. CDR3 nucleotides: TGTGCCAGCTCACCAATCCCTTCGGGGGGAGGCCACAGGGGAGATACGCAGTATTTT. It translates to CASSPIPSGGGHRGDTQYF.

The J gene is TRBJ2-1, the V gene TRBV4-1; D possibly corresponds to TRBD2 (6 bases). This CDR3 region has 15 residues. V was shortened by 5 bases and J by 1 base, with 12 bases between the two germline ends. Germline V CDR1 and CDR2: MGHRA, YSYEKL. CDR3: CASSIYGGSYNEQFF. For the CDR3, the DNA is TGCGCCAGCAGCATTTACGGGGGATCCTACAATGAGCAGTTCTTC.

This chain joins TRBV27 and TRBJ1-1; no clear D gene. The germline V gene has CDR1 MNHEY and CDR2 SMNVEV (reference sequence). V dropped 3 bases and J dropped 10 bases, with 9 bases sitting between them. The CDR3 runs to 11 residues. CDR3 loop: CASSLGKVAFF. CDR3 nucleotides: TGTGCCAGCAGTTTGGGCAAGGTAGCTTTCTTT.

The chain is built from TRBV29-1 and TRBJ2-1; D unclear. Germline CDR1 and CDR2: SQVTM and ANQGSEA. Trimming took off 7 bases at V and 1 base at J, with 17 bases between the two ends. This CDR3 has 15 amino acids. CDR3 nucleotide sequence: TGCAGCGCCTTGGGCCCAGGTCGTTCCTACAATGAGCAGTTCTTC. It specifies CSALGPGRSYNEQFF.

The CDR3: CASSQDWGADTQYF. CDR3 DNA sequence: TGTGCCAGCAGCCAAGATTGGGGGGCAGATACGCAGTATTTT. The chain recombines TRBV14 with TRBJ2-3; D may be TRBD2 (6 bases). Germline V gene sequence: CDR1 SGHDN, CDR2 FVKESK. The CDR3 has 14 amino acids. Trimming left V 0 bases short and J 4 bases short, with 8 bases between.

The gene calls are TRBV7-9 and TRBJ2-6; D is possibly TRBD1 (6 bases). CDR1 SEHNR and CDR2 FQNEAQ come from the germline V gene (reference sequence). With 2 bases removed from V and 0 bases from J, the gap between germline ends came to 11 bases. CDR3 length: 17 amino acids. The CDR3 is CASSLRQASSGANVLTF. The DNA of the CDR3 is TGTGCCAGCAGCTTAAGACAGGCCAGCTCTGGGGCCAACGTCCTGACTTTC.

The chain combines TRBV11-3 with TRBJ1-5, with D possibly being TRBD1 (5 bases). The length of the CDR3 is 15 residues. Germline V gene data show CDR1 as SGHNT and CDR2 as YENEEA. Between the trimmed V and J ends, which lost 1 base and 1 base, there was a span of 8 bases. CDR3 in amino acids: CASSLGGGSNQPQHF. The CDR3 nucleotides read TGTGCCAGCAGCTTAGGGGGCGGGAGCAATCAGCCCCAGCATTTT.

The V gene is TRBV2, the J gene TRBJ1-4, with 7 nucleotides matching TRBD1. Germline CDR1 SNHLY, CDR2 FYNNEI. V shed 9 bases and J 4 bases; nucleotides not matched to a gene: 14. This CDR3 region has 16 residues. For the CDR3, the DNA is TGTGCCAGAAGCCTTTACCCAGGGGGAAGTAATGAAAAACTGTTTTTT. It translates to CARSLYPGGSNEKLFF.

The chain couples TRBV5-1 to TRBJ1-5, with D possibly TRBD1 on 6 matching bases. Germline CDR1 reads SGHRS; CDR2 reads YFSETQ. The CDR3 is made up of 12 amino acids. Trimming shortened V by 8 bases and J by 4 bases, and 10 bases separated the two germline ends. The chain's CDR3 is CARRQANQPQHF. The CDR3 nucleotides read TGCGCCAGGCGACAGGCTAATCAGCCCCAGCATTTT. The complete variable domain, with remaining parts taken from reference TRBV5-1 and TRBJ1-5, reads KAGVTQTPRYLIKTRGQQVTLSCSPISGHRSVSWYQQTPGQGLQFLFEYFSETQRNKGNFPGRFSGRQFSNSRSEMNVSTLELGDSALYLCARRQANQPQHFGDGTRLSIL.

In this sample, this clone turned up a few times. This chain links TRBV7-2 with TRBJ2-7; D gene unclear. The CDR3 runs to 13 residues. CDR1 and CDR2 (germline): SGHTA, FQGNSA. V was cut by 2 bases and J by 7 bases, with 12 bases left in between. CDR3 sequence reads: CASSLTFDSEQYV. CDR3 in DNA: TGTGCCAGCAGCTTAACGTTCGATTCGGAGCAGTACGTC.

The CDR3 DNA follows: TGCGCCAGCAGCTTGTCTCTAATCGACAGGGGGCTTAATGAGCAGTTCTTC. This gives the protein CASSLSLIDRGLNEQFF. The V and J genes are TRBV5-1 and TRBJ2-1, with 10 bases matching TRBD1. After removal of 1 base from V and 7 bases from J, the junction contained 11 bases not matched to a gene. CDR3 length equals 17 residues. Germline lookup yields CDR1 SGHRS and CDR2 YFSETQ.

The chain recombines TRBV7-9 with TRBJ2-2; tentatively, D is TRBD2 (5 bases). The germline V gene encodes CDR1 SEHNR and CDR2 FQNEAQ (reference sequence). The CDR3 is made up of 16 amino acids. Trimming took 5 bases from V and 0 from J, leaving 13 bases between them. The DNA for the CDR3 is TGTGCCAGCAGCCCCCCCTGGCGGGCGAACACCGGGGAGCTGTTTTTT. This gives the protein CASSPPWRANTGELFF.

This clone has just one count. The CDR3 nucleotides are TGTGCCAGCAGTGAGGCAGGGGATTATGGCTACACCTTC. Its translation: CASSEAGDYGYTF. The J gene is TRBJ1-2, the V gene TRBV2; perhaps TRBD1 as D (6 bases). The CDR3 is made up of 13 amino acids. The germline V and J ends were trimmed by 3 bases and 5 bases, with 10 bases remaining between them. Germline V lookup: CDR1 SNHLY, CDR2 FYNNEI.

The chain links TRBV7-9 to TRBJ2-1; 12 bases match TRBD2. CDR1 is SEHNR and CDR2 is FQNEAQ in the germline V gene (reference sequence). The length of the CDR3 is 16 residues. J gave up 4 bases and V 5 bases, and 6 bases lay outside the gene matches. As DNA, the CDR3 is TGTGCCAGCAGCGCTAAGACTAGCGGGAGTTACAATGAGCAGTTCTTC. It is translated as CASSAKTSGSYNEQFF.

V is TRBV9 and J is TRBJ2-3; 10 bases are shared with TRBD2. Germline lookup yields CDR1 SGDLS and CDR2 YYNGEE. CDR3 length equals 15 residues. J was trimmed by 3 bases and V by 7 bases; bases with no gene match: 8. The CDR3 sequence: CASQTSGGVTDTQYF. CDR3 sequence (DNA): TGTGCCAGCCAGACAAGCGGGGGGGTTACAGATACGCAGTATTTT.

This sequence joins TRBV10-3 and TRBJ1-4, with 11 bases identical to TRBD1. J was trimmed by 4 bases and V by 5 bases; bases with no gene match: 9. Looked up from germline, CDR1 is ENHRY and CDR2 is SYGVKD. This CDR3 is built from 17 residues. Here the CDR3 DNA reads TGTGCCATCAGTATCACTCCCGGGACAGGGGGTAATGAAAAACTGTTTTTT. The encoded protein is CAISITPGTGGNEKLFF.

The CDR3 sequence is CATSLRDRGYPSRQPQHF. CDR3 DNA sequence: TGTGCCACCAGCCTGAGGGACAGGGGGTACCCTAGTCGTCAGCCCCAGCATTTT. The chain recombines TRBV15 with TRBJ1-5; 11 bases match TRBD1. This CDR3 contains 18 residues. Germline-derived CDR1 and CDR2 are LNHNV and YYDKDF (reference sequence). Unmatched junction bases numbered 15, after V lost 5 bases and J lost 6 bases.

V usage is TRBV12-3 or TRBV12-4 and J usage is TRBJ1-2; 7 bases fit TRBD1. After removal of 2 bases from V and 8 bases from J, the junction contained 5 bases not matched to a gene. The CDR3 extends over 13 amino acids. This CDR3 is CASSLNRGGGYTF. The CDR3 nucleotides are TGTGCCAGCAGTTTAAACAGGGGAGGCGGCTACACCTTC.

The V call is TRBV5-1, the J call TRBJ2-1; TRBD2 matches 15 bases. This CDR3 is built from 17 residues. CDR1 and CDR2 (germline): SGHRS, YFSETQ. Trimming at V came to 4 bases and at J to 7 bases, leaving 9 bases not matched to a gene. The CDR3: CASSPGLAGGTGNEQFF. As DNA, the CDR3 is TGCGCCAGCAGCCCGGGACTAGCGGGAGGAACGGGGAATGAGCAGTTCTTC.

Here the CDR3 DNA reads TGTGCCATCAGTGAGTCGGTTAGAGGGGCCAACGTCCTGACTTTC. Its translation is CAISESVRGANVLTF. The genes are TRBV10-3 and TRBJ2-6; D gene uncertain. V lost 0 bases to trimming and J lost 4 bases, with 7 bases between them. CDR3 length equals 15 residues. Germline-derived CDR1 and CDR2 are ENHRY and SYGVKD.

Ten or more counts support this clone. This sequence joins TRBV16 and TRBJ2-3; TRBD1 might be the D (6 bases). The germline CDR1 and CDR2 sequences are KGHSY and FQNENV. This CDR3 contains 14 residues. V shed 0 bases and J shed 5 bases, with 9 bases lying between them. CDR3 nucleotides: TGTGCCAGCAGCCAATCGGGGGCCTTAGATACGCAGTATTTT. Amino acid sequence: CASSQSGALDTQYF.

This rearrangement joins TRBV7-3 to TRBJ2-7; possibly TRBD2 for D (6 bases). V was pared by 2 bases and J by 0 bases, with 14 bases between. Germline assignment: CDR1 SGHTA and CDR2 FQGTGA. The CDR3 covers 16 residues. CDR3 sequence: CASSLYLAPSSYEQYF. The CDR3 region has the DNA TGTGCCAGCAGCTTATATCTAGCGCCAAGCTCCTACGAGCAGTACTTC.